The TCR beta chain under discussion was sequenced for a study of cytomegalovirus exposure and HLA in healthy donors. The CDR3 is 19 residues long. V lost 0 bases and J 2 bases, leaving 20 bases between the germline ends. Germline CDR1 MGHRA, CDR2 YSYEKL. PCR employed 60 Vbeta and 13 Jbeta primers. Only in-frame clones appear in the TCRdb table, and some are missing; sequencing was by immunoSEQ multiplex PCR. Of about 150,000 clones in the sample, 65% to 80% are singletons; the top ten hold around 7%. The specimen was PBMCs. V is TRBV4-1 and J is TRBJ2-4, with D tentatively TRBD1 (5 bases). This TCR was recovered from a woman between 40 and 55 years old in good health and CMV-seropositive. The CDR3 DNA is TGCGCCAGCAGCCAAGATATCGAAGCCCGGGCAGGGTCCAAAAACATTCAGTACTTC. This gives the protein CASSQDIEARAGSKNIQYF.